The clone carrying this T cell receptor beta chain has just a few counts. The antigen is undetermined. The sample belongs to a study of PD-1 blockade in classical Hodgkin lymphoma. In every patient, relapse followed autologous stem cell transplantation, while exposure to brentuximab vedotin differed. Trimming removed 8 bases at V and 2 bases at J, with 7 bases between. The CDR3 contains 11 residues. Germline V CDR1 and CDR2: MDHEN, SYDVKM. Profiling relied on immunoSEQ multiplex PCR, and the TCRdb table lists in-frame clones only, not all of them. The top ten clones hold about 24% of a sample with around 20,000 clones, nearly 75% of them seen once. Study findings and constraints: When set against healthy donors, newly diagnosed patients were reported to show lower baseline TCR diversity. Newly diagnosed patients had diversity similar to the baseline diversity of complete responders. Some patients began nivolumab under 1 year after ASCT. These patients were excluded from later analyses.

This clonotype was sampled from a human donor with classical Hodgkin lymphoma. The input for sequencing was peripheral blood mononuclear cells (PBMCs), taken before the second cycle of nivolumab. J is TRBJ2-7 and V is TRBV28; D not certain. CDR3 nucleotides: TGTGCCAGCGCTTATGCCTACGAGCAGTACTTC. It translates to CASAYAYEQYF. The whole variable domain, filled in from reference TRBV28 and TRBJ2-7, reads DVKVTQSSRYLVKRTGEKVFLECVQDMDHENMFWYRQDPGLGLRLIYFSYDVKMKEKGDIPEGYSVSREKKERFSLILESASTNQTSMYLCASAYAYEQYFGPGTRLTVT.